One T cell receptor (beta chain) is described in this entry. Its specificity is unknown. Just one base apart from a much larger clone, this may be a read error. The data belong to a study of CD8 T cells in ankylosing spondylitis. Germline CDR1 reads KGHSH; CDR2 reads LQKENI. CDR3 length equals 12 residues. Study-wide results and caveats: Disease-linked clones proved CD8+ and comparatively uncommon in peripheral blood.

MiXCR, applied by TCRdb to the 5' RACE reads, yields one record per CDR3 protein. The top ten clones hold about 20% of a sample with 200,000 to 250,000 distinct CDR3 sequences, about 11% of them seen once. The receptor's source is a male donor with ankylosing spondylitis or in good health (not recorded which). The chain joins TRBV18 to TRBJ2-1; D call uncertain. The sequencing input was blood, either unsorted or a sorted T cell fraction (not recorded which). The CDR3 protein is CTSSRSNNEQFF. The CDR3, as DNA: TGTACCAGCTCACGAAGTAACAATGAGCAGTTCTTC.